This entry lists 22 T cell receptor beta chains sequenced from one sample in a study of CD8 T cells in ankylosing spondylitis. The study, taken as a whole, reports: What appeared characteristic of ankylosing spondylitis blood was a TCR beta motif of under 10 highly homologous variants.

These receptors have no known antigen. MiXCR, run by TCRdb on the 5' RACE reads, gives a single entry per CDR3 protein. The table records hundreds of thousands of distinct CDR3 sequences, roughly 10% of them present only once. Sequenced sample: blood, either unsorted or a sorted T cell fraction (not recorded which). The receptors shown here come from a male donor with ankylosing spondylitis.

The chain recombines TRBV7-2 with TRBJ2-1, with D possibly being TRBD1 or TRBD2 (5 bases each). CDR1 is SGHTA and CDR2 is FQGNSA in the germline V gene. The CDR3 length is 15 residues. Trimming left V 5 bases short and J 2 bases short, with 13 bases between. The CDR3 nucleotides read TGTGCCAGCAGCCCGGGACCCACTACCTACAATGAGCAGTTCTTC. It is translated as CASSPGPTTYNEQFF.

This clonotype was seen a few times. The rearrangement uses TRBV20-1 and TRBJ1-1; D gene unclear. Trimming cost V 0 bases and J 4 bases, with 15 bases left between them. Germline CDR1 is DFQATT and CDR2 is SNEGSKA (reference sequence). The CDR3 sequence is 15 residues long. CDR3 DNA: TGCAGTGCTAGAGACCCGCAGACTAGCGGCACTGAAGCTTTCTTT. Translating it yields CSARDPQTSGTEAFF.

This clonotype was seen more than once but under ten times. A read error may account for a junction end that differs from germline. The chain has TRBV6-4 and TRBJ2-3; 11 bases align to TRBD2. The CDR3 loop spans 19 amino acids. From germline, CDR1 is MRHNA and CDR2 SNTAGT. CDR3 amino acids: CASSYSVPALAGDADTQYF. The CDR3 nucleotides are TGTGCCAGCAGTTACTCAGTCCCTGCACTAGCGGGAGATGCAGATACGCAGTATTTT.

The CDR3 DNA follows: TGCGCCAGCAGCCTTACTGGGACAGGGGGATTCAATGAGCAGTTCTTC. It codes for CASSLTGTGGFNEQFF. The V gene is TRBV4-3, the J gene TRBJ2-1, with TRBD1 matching over 11 bases. Trimming took 4 bases from V and 6 from J; bases not matched to a gene: 8. CDR1 LGHNA and CDR2 YSLEER come from the germline V gene. The CDR3 loop spans 16 amino acids.

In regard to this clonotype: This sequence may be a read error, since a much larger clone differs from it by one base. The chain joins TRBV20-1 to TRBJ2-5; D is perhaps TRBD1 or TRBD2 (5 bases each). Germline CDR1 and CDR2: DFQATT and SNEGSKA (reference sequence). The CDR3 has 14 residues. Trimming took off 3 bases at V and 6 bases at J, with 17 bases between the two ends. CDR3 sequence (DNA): TGCAGTGCTAGGGACTCAGGGCGTGGGCAGACCCAGTACTTC. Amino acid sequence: CSARDSGRGQTQYF.

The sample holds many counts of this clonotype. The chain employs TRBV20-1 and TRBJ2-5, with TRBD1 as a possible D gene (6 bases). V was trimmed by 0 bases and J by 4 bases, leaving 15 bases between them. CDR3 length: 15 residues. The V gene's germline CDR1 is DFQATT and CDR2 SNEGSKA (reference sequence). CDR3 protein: CSARDRTGTRETQYF. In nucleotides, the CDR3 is TGCAGTGCTAGAGACCGCACAGGGACAAGAGAGACCCAGTACTTC.

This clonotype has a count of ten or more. The CDR3 bases are TGCGCCAGCAGCCAAGAACAGCTAGTGGGCGTCATGAACACTGAAGCTTTCTTT. Amino acid sequence: CASSQEQLVGVMNTEAFF. V gene TRBV4-3 combines with J gene TRBJ1-1; D is unclear. The CDR3 runs 18 residues. Germline values: CDR1 LGHNA, CDR2 YSLEER. With 0 bases removed from V and 0 bases from J, the gap between germline ends came to 17 bases.

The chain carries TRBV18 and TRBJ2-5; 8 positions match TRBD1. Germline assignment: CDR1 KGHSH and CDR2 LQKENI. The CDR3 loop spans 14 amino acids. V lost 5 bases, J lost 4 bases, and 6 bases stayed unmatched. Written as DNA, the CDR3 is TGTGCCAGCTCAACGGCGACAGGGGCAGAGACCCAGTACTTC. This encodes CASSTATGAETQYF.

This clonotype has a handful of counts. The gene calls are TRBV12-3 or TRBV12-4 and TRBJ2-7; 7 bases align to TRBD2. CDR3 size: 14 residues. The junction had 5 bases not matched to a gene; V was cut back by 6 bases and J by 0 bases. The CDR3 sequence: CASRTTSASYEQYF. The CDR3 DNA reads TGTGCCAGCAGAACTACTAGCGCCTCCTACGAGCAGTACTTC.

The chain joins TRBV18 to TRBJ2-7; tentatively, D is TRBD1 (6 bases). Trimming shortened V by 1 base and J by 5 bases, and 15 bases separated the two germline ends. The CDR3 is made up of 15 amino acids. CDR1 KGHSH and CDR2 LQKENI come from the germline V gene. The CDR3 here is CASSPLSGVINEQYF. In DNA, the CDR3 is TGTGCCAGCTCACCACTTTCAGGGGTTATCAACGAGCAGTACTTC. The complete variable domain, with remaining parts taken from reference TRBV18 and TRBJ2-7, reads NAGVMQNPRHLVRRRGQEARLRCSPMKGHSHVYWYRQLPEEGLKFMVYLQKENIIDESGMPKERFSAEFPKEGPSILRIQQVVRGDSAAYFCASSPLSGVINEQYFGPGTRLTVT.

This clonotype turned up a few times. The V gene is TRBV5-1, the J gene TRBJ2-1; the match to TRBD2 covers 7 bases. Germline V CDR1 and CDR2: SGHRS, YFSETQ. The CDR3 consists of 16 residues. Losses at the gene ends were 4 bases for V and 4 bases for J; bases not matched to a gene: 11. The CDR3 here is CASSPAASGYYNEQFF. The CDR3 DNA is TGCGCCAGCAGCCCCGCGGCTAGCGGCTATTACAATGAGCAGTTCTTC.

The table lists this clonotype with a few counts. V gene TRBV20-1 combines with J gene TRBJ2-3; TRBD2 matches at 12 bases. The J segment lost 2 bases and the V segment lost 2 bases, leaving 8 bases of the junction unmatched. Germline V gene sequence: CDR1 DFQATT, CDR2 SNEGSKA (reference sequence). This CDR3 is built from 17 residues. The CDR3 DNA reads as TGCAGTGCTAGAAGCCCCGGACTAGCGGGATTCACAGATACGCAGTATTTT. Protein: CSARSPGLAGFTDTQYF.

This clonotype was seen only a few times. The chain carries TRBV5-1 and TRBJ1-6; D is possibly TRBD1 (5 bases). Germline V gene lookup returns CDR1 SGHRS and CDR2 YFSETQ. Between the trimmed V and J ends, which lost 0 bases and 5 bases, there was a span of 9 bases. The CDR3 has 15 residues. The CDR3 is CASSLGGLNNSPLHF. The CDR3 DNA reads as TGCGCCAGCAGCTTGGGGGGACTGAATAATTCACCCCTCCACTTT. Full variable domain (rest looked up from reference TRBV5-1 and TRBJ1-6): KAGVTQTPRYLIKTRGQQVTLSCSPISGHRSVSWYQQTPGQGLQFLFEYFSETQRNKGNFPGRFSGRQFSNSRSEMNVSTLELGDSALYLCASSLGGLNNSPLHFGNGTRLTVT.

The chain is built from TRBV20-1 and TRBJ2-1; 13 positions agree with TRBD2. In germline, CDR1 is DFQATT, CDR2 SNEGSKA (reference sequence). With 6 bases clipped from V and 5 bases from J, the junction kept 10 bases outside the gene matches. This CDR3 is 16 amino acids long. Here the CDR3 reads CSARGLAGNWDNEQFF. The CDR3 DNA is TGCAGTGCCCGGGGACTAGCGGGGAATTGGGACAATGAGCAGTTCTTC.

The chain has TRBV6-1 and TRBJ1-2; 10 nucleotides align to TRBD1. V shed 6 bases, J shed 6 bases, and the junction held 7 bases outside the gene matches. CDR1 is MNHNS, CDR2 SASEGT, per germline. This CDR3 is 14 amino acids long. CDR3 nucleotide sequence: TGTGCCAGCAGGCGTACCGGGACAGGGGATGGCTACACCTTC. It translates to CASRRTGTGDGYTF.

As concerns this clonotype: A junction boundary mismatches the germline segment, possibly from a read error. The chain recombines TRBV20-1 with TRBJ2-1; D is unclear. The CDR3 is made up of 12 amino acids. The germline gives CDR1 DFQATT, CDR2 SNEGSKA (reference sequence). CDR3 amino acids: CRARQVLGEQFF. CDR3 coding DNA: TGCAGAGCTAGGCAAGTTCTCGGTGAGCAGTTCTTC.

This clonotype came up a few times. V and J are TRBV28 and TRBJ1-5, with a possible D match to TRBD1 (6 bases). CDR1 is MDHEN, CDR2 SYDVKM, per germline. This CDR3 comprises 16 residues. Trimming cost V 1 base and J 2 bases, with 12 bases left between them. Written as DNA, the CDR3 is TGTGCCAGCAGTTTATCAGGGGTCTCCCGCAATCAGCCCCAGCATTTT. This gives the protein CASSLSGVSRNQPQHF. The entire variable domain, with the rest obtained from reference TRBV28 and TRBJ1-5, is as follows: DVKVTQSSRYLVKRTGEKVFLECVQDMDHENMFWYRQDPGLGLRLIYFSYDVKMKEKGDIPEGYSVSREKKERFSLILESASTNQTSMYLCASSLSGVSRNQPQHFGDGTRLSIL.

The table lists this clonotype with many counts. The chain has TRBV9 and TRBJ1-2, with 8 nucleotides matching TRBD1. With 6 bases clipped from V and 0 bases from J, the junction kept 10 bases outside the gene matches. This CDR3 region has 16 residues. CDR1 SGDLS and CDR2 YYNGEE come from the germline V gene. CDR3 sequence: CASTLTGATANYGYTF. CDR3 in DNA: TGTGCCAGCACCCTGACAGGGGCAACAGCTAACTATGGCTACACCTTC.

The CDR3 reads CSAPSLPGTGETQYF. CDR3 sequence (DNA): TGCAGTGCCCCTTCCCTCCCCGGGACAGGGGAGACCCAGTACTTC. The rearrangement uses TRBV20-1 and TRBJ2-5; 9 nucleotides line up with TRBD1. The CDR3 loop spans 15 amino acids. With V trimmed by 6 bases and J by 5 bases, 13 bases remained unmatched. Per germline, CDR1 DFQATT and CDR2 SNEGSKA (reference sequence).

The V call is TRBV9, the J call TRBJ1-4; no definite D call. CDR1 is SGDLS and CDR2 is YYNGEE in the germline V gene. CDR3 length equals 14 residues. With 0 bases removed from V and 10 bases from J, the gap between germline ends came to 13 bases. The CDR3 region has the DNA TGTGCCAGCAGCGTAGCTGGTGAGGGCGGAAAACTGTTTTTT. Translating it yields CASSVAGEGGKLFF.

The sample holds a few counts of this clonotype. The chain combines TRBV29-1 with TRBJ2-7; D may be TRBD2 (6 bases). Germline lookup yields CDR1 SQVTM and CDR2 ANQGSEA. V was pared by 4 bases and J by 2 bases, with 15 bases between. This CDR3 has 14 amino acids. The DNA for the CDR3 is TGCAGCGTTGGCAGAGGGACTGGAGCCTACGAGCAGTACTTC. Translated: CSVGRGTGAYEQYF.

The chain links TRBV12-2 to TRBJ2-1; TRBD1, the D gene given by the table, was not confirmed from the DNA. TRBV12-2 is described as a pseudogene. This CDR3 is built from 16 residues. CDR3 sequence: CASRLDRRGPYNEQFF. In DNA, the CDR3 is TGTGCAAGTCGCTTAGATAGGAGGGGGCCCTACAATGAGCAGTTCTTC.